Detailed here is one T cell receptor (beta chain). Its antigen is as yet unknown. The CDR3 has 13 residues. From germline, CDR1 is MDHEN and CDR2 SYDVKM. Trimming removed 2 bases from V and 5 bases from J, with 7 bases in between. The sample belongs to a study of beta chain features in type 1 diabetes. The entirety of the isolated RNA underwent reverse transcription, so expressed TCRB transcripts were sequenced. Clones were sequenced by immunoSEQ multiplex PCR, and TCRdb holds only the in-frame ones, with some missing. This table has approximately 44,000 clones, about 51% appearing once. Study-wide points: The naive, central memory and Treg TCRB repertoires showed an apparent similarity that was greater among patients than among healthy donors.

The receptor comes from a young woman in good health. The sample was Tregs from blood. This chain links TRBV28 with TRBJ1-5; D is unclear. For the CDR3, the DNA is TGTGCCAGCAGTTTACCCCCCGATCAGCCCCAGCATTTT. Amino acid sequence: CASSLPPDQPQHF.